This passage covers 30 T cell receptor beta chains from one sample sequenced in a study of cytomegalovirus exposure and HLA in healthy donors. It was with 60 Vbeta and 13 Jbeta primers that the PCR ran. The table came from immunoSEQ multiplex PCR; TCRdb's copy has only in-frame clones and leaves some out. The sample carries about 160,000 clones, less than 85% recorded once. The sequenced sample was PBMCs. The receptor source for this set is a man aged 50 to 60 in good health and CMV-seropositive.

The CDR3 region has the DNA TGTGCCAGCAGCTTTCAGACTACTAACACTGAAGCTTTCTTT. Its translation: CASSFQTTNTEAFF. The chain joins TRBV5-5 to TRBJ1-1; no clear D gene. Germline V gives CDR1 SGHKS, CDR2 YYEKEE (reference sequence). The CDR3 is made up of 14 amino acids. V was cut by 2 bases and J by 2 bases, with 10 bases left in between. The entire variable domain, with the rest obtained from reference TRBV5-5 and TRBJ1-1, is as follows: DAGVTQSPTHLIKTRGQQVTLRCSPISGHKSVSWYQQVLGQGPQFIFQYYEKEERGRGNFPDRFSARQFPNYSSELNVNALLLGDSALYLCASSFQTTNTEAFFGQGTRLTVV.

This clone was seen only a few times. V gene TRBV11-3 combines with J gene TRBJ2-1, with 12 bases fitting TRBD2. The germline gives CDR1 SGHNT, CDR2 YENEEA. This CDR3 contains 15 residues. V trimming: 0 bases; J trimming: 8 bases; junction bases outside the gene matches: 2. The CDR3 loop reads CASSLEGLAGDEQFF. The CDR3 DNA sequence: TGTGCCAGCAGCTTAGAGGGACTAGCGGGCGATGAGCAGTTCTTC.

The chain is built from TRBV28 and TRBJ1-4; D call uncertain. The CDR3 covers 13 residues. The germline CDR1 and CDR2 sequences are MDHEN and SYDVKM. The V gene lost 8 bases and the J gene lost 8 bases, with 15 bases spanning the gap. The CDR3 sequence: CASRKEQTEKLFF. The CDR3 nucleotides read TGTGCCAGCCGGAAAGAACAGACAGAAAAACTGTTTTTT.

In its sample, this clone was seen a few times. The rearrangement uses TRBV4-1 and TRBJ2-5; 12 nucleotides align to TRBD1. Germline V gene lookup returns CDR1 MGHRA and CDR2 YSYEKL. Trimming removed 1 base from V and 5 bases from J; junction bases left unmatched: 8. This CDR3 region has 17 residues. CDR3 in amino acids: CASSQGGTGGRSETQYF. CDR3 coding DNA: TGCGCCAGCAGCCAAGGTGGGACAGGGGGCCGTTCGGAGACCCAGTACTTC.

This chain uses TRBV4-1 with TRBJ2-7; 14 nucleotides agree with TRBD2. The CDR3 runs to 18 residues. V shed 1 base, J shed 6 bases, and the junction held 11 bases outside the gene matches. Germline V lookup: CDR1 MGHRA, CDR2 YSYEKL. The CDR3 sequence is CASSQALLTGTSGSEQYF. CDR3 in DNA: TGCGCCAGCAGCCAAGCGCTCCTGACCGGGACTAGCGGGAGCGAGCAGTACTTC.

This chain uses TRBV7-9 with TRBJ1-2, with D possibly matching TRBD1 (5 bases). Trimming removed 5 bases from V and 8 bases from J, with 9 bases in between. In germline, CDR1 is SEHNR, CDR2 FQNEAQ (reference sequence). The CDR3 spans 11 residues. Here the CDR3 DNA reads TGTGCCAGCAGCCAGGGAGGGGGCTACACCTTC. This sequence encodes CASSQGGGYTF.

The rearrangement uses TRBV5-1 and TRBJ1-1; D remains ambiguous. CDR3 length: 13 amino acids. Trimming pared 9 bases from V and 1 base from J, leaving 13 bases between. The germline gives CDR1 SGHRS, CDR2 YFSETQ. In DNA form, the CDR3 reads TGCGCCAAGGTCCGGAGACGGAACACTGAAGCTTTCTTT. It translates to CAKVRRRNTEAFF.

This clone was found a few times. The V and J genes are TRBV27 and TRBJ2-5; possible D gene TRBD1, 6 bases. The DNA matches TRBJ2-7 better at its end, which makes the J call doubtful. The V gene's germline CDR1 is MNHEY and CDR2 SMNVEV (reference sequence). The CDR3 covers 14 residues. The CDR3 protein is CASSQDRNSYEQYF. In nucleotides, the CDR3 is TGTGCCAGCAGTCAAGACAGGAACTCCTACGAGCAGTACTTC.

V gene TRBV28 combines with J gene TRBJ2-5; D perhaps matches TRBD2 (5 bases). V was clipped by 1 base and J by 11 bases, with 8 bases between them. The CDR3 sequence is 11 residues long. The germline CDR1 and CDR2 sequences are MDHEN and SYDVKM. The CDR3 DNA follows: TGTGCCAGCAGTTTATTTGGGGAGCAGTACTTC. This codes for CASSLFGEQYF.

The rearrangement joins TRBV6-5 to TRBJ2-6, with 7 positions matching TRBD2. V shed 2 bases, J shed 8 bases, and the junction held 9 bases outside the gene matches. The CDR3 is 16 residues long. Per the germline V gene, CDR1 is MNHEY and CDR2 is SVGAGI. The CDR3 sequence: CASSYGLGYLTNVLTF. Written as DNA, the CDR3 is TGTGCCAGCAGTTACGGACTAGGCTACTTGACCAACGTCCTGACTTTC.

The genes are TRBV5-4 and TRBJ2-3; a weak D match, TRBD2 (5 bases). Germline CDR1 SGHNT, CDR2 YYREEE (reference sequence). The ends were cut back, 0 bases at V and 8 bases at J, with 10 bases in the middle. The CDR3 runs to 13 residues. This CDR3 reads CASSLDTAGTQYF. Here the CDR3 DNA reads TGTGCCAGCAGCTTGGACACTGCGGGTACGCAGTATTTT.

The chain employs TRBV9 and TRBJ2-6; 11 nucleotides line up with TRBD2. The CDR3 sequence is 17 residues long. In germline, CDR1 is SGDLS, CDR2 YYNGEE. J lost 1 base, V lost 4 bases, and 4 bases had no gene match. As DNA, the CDR3 is TGTGCCAGCAGCCCAGGACTAGCGGGTTCTGGGGCCAACGTCCTGACTTTC. Protein sequence: CASSPGLAGSGANVLTF.

This clone has more than one count but fewer than ten. The J gene is TRBJ1-4, the V gene TRBV30, with 9 bases that match TRBD1. V was clipped by 3 bases and J by 8 bases; unmatched bases: 16. The germline V gene encodes CDR1 GTSNPN and CDR2 SVGIG (reference sequence). The CDR3 is 17 amino acids. CDR3 nucleotide sequence: TGTGCCTGGAGCGGAAACAGGGGGCGGGGGCTGATGGAAAAACTGTTTTTT. It specifies CAWSGNRGRGLMEKLFF.

A remark on this clone: Germline and junction disagree at one end, which may indicate a read error. The J gene is TRBJ1-4, the V gene TRBV6-6, with 9 bases fitting TRBD1. Per germline, CDR1 MNHNY and CDR2 SVGAGI (reference sequence). The CDR3 consists of 14 residues. The CDR3 bases are TGTGCCAGCAGTGCAGGGACAGGGTTTGAAAAACTGCTTTTT. Encoded protein: CASSAGTGFEKLLF.

This chain joins TRBV19 and TRBJ2-7; 10 nucleotides align to TRBD2. The CDR3 loop spans 14 amino acids. With 4 bases clipped from V and 2 bases from J, the junction kept 2 bases outside the gene matches. Germline lookup yields CDR1 LNHDA and CDR2 SQIVND (reference sequence). The CDR3: CASSRTSGPYEQYF. DNA for the CDR3: TGTGCCAGTAGTAGGACTAGCGGCCCCTACGAGCAGTACTTC. Variable domain in full (rest from reference TRBV19 and TRBJ2-7): DGGITQSPKYLFRKEGQNVTLSCEQNLNHDAMYWYRQDPGQGLRLIYYSQIVNDFQKGDIAEGYSVSREKKESFPLTVTSAQKNPTAFYLCASSRTSGPYEQYFGPGTRLTVT.

V gene TRBV5-4 combines with J gene TRBJ2-5; a weak D match, TRBD2 (6 bases). The CDR3 spans 14 residues. The germline V and J ends were trimmed by 0 bases and 4 bases, with 10 bases remaining between them. Germline CDR1 reads SGHNT; CDR2 reads YYREEE (reference sequence). The CDR3 loop is CASSLGGGAETQYF. CDR3 nucleotides: TGTGCCAGCAGCTTGGGCGGCGGGGCAGAGACCCAGTACTTC.

This clone was recorded a few times. The chain has TRBV28 and TRBJ2-7; weak D call: TRBD1 (5 bases). The V end lost 6 bases, the J end lost 7 bases, and 22 bases lay between the germline ends. The length of the CDR3 is 15 residues. CDR1 and CDR2 from the germline V gene are MDHEN and SYDVKM. CDR3 nucleotides: TGTGCCAGCAGCTCCACTGGGTCAGGGCCTGGGGAGCAGTACTTC. Translated: CASSSTGSGPGEQYF.

This chain links TRBV5-5 with TRBJ1-2; 10 bases align to TRBD1. This CDR3 contains 15 residues. CDR1 and CDR2 (germline): SGHKS, YYEKEE (reference sequence). With 4 bases clipped from V and 1 base from J, the junction kept 4 bases outside the gene matches. The CDR3 DNA reads TGTGCCAGCAGCCCGGGACAGGGGCGTAACTATGGCTACACCTTC. Translated, it gives CASSPGQGRNYGYTF.

This clone was observed a single time. V is TRBV27 and J is TRBJ1-5; the D gene is possibly TRBD1 (6 bases). The CDR3 spans 12 residues. Germline loops: CDR1 MNHEY, CDR2 SMNVEV (reference sequence). V was pared by 5 bases and J by 10 bases, with 12 bases between. The CDR3 nucleotides are TGTGCCAGCAGTACACAGGGAACTCCCCAGCATTTT. Protein sequence: CASSTQGTPQHF.

The chain recombines TRBV4-2 with TRBJ2-3; TRBD2 aligns across 9 bases. The CDR3 covers 16 residues. The V gene's germline CDR1 is LGHNA and CDR2 YNFKEQ. V trimming: 6 bases; J trimming: 0 bases; junction bases outside the gene matches: 7. CDR3 in amino acids: CASRNGLALSTDTQYF. As DNA, the CDR3 is TGTGCCAGCAGAAATGGACTAGCGCTAAGCACAGATACGCAGTATTTT.

V is TRBV5-1 and J is TRBJ2-2; possible D gene TRBD1, 6 bases. CDR3 length: 13 residues. V was shortened by 4 bases and J by 4 bases, with 8 bases between the two germline ends. Germline-derived CDR1 and CDR2 are SGHRS and YFSETQ. The CDR3 loop is CASSMDSTGELFF. The CDR3 bases are TGCGCCAGCAGCATGGACAGCACCGGGGAGCTGTTTTTT.

The chain links TRBV5-7 to TRBJ2-5; no definite D call. TRBV5-7 is labeled an ORF, and its function is uncertain. CDR3 size: 18 residues. V dropped 4 bases and J dropped 5 bases, with 27 bases sitting between them. CDR3: CASSRVLGFTPGWETQYF. CDR3 nucleotide sequence: TGTGCCAGCAGCAGAGTCCTCGGGTTTACCCCTGGCTGGGAGACCCAGTACTTC.

The chain couples TRBV11-2 to TRBJ2-7; D is possibly TRBD2 (5 bases). The CDR3 sequence is 16 residues long. Germline V gives CDR1 SGHAT, CDR2 FQNNGV. V was pared by 5 bases and J by 2 bases, with 19 bases between. As DNA, the CDR3 is TGTGCCAGCAGCACTGGAGCAGGAGGACCAGCCTACGAGCAGTACTTC. Translated: CASSTGAGGPAYEQYF.

This sequence joins TRBV5-1 and TRBJ2-1; D is unresolved. The CDR3 is 17 residues long. Germline-derived CDR1 and CDR2 are SGHRS and YFSETQ. V lost 0 bases to trimming and J lost 6 bases, with 19 bases between them. CDR3 sequence: CASSLAGTPFRLNEQFF. As DNA, the CDR3 is TGCGCCAGCAGCTTGGCAGGCACTCCTTTTCGGCTCAATGAGCAGTTCTTC.

The V gene is TRBV7-3, the J gene TRBJ1-1; no firm D call. The CDR3 sequence is 14 residues long. V lost 5 bases and J 5 bases, leaving 15 bases between the germline ends. The germline gives CDR1 SGHTA, CDR2 FQGTGA. In DNA, the CDR3 is TGTGCCAGCAGCCGCGGGTCTGGAAGGACTGAAGCTTTCTTT. Its translation is CASSRGSGRTEAFF.

This CDR3 is CSVPKGQGYEQYF. The CDR3 DNA is TGCAGCGTACCTAAGGGACAGGGATACGAGCAGTACTTC. The chain links TRBV29-1 to TRBJ2-7; 9 bases match TRBD1. CDR1 and CDR2 from the germline V gene are SQVTM and ANQGSEA. Trimming cost V 6 bases and J 4 bases; bases outside gene matches: 7. This CDR3 has 13 residues.

The gene calls are TRBV6-5 and TRBJ2-5, with a possible D match to TRBD1 (7 bases). V was cut by 4 bases and J by 5 bases, with 17 bases left in between. CDR1 is MNHEY, CDR2 SVGAGI, per germline. This CDR3 spans 15 amino acids. The CDR3, as DNA: TGTGCCAGCAGTTCCAACGGAGGGGGCGAGGAGACCCAGTACTTC. Translated: CASSSNGGGEETQYF.

The CDR3 bases are TGTGCCAGCAGCCCCGACAGGGACCTGGGTAATGAGCAGTTCTTC. Protein product: CASSPDRDLGNEQFF. The chain uses TRBV11-1 and TRBJ2-1, with 7 bases lining up with TRBD1. CDR1 is SGHAT, CDR2 FQDESV, per germline (reference sequence). V was clipped by 5 bases and J by 7 bases; unmatched bases: 11. There are 15 residues in the CDR3.

The chain links TRBV4-1 to TRBJ1-2, with 9 bases fitting TRBD1. CDR3 size: 16 residues. Trimming took 1 base from V and 4 from J; bases not matched to a gene: 7. CDR1 is MGHRA, CDR2 YSYEKL, per germline. The CDR3 sequence is CASSQVYGQGLYGYTF. The CDR3 DNA reads as TGCGCCAGCAGCCAAGTCTACGGACAGGGGCTCTATGGCTACACCTTC.

The chain employs TRBV19 and TRBJ2-3, with D possibly being TRBD2 (6 bases). Germline CDR1 and CDR2: LNHDA and SQIVND (reference sequence). V was trimmed by 5 bases and J by 2 bases, leaving 11 bases between them. The CDR3 totals 14 residues. CDR3 nucleotides: TGTGCCAGTAGTTCATCGGGGGACACAGATACGCAGTATTTT. This encodes CASSSSGDTDTQYF.